Following are 27 T cell receptor beta chains from one sample sequenced in a study of blood T cell repertoires in COVID-19. Sequenced by immunoSEQ multiplex PCR; TCRdb stores in-frame clones only, minus some. The sample consists of fewer than 350,000 clones, about 93% of them appearing once. The sequenced material came from peripheral blood. These receptors were collected from a woman aged 25 to 39 with COVID-19, enrolled during active disease.

The chain has TRBV6-2 or TRBV6-3 and TRBJ2-1; 8 bases fit TRBD2. Germline loops: CDR1 MNHEY, CDR2 SVGEGT. The CDR3 length is 13 residues. The V and J ends lost 7 bases and 8 bases, in that order; junction bases with no gene match: 7. CDR3 sequence: CASNPFSGDEQFF. The CDR3 coding sequence is TGTGCCAGCAACCCGTTTAGCGGGGATGAGCAGTTCTTC.

The chain is built from TRBV6-2 or TRBV6-3 and TRBJ1-5; 9 bases are shared with TRBD1. CDR1 is MNHEY and CDR2 is SVGEGT in the germline V gene. The CDR3 covers 16 residues. After removal of 6 bases from V and 0 bases from J, the junction contained 6 bases not matched to a gene. For the CDR3, the DNA is TGTGCCAGCAGCCTACAGGGGGCTTATAGCAATCAGCCCCAGCATTTT. Encoded protein: CASSLQGAYSNQPQHF.

The genes are TRBV19 and TRBJ2-7; D is unresolved. Germline V gene data show CDR1 as LNHDA and CDR2 as SQIVND (reference sequence). V was cut by 8 bases and J by 3 bases, with 8 bases left in between. This CDR3 region has 11 residues. CDR3 residues: CASRHLYEQYF. CDR3 nucleotides: TGTGCCAGTCGACACCTCTACGAGCAGTACTTC.

The V and J genes are TRBV7-3 and TRBJ2-6; tentatively, D is TRBD1 (6 bases). Trimming pared 5 bases from V and 4 bases from J, leaving 12 bases between. There are 15 residues in the CDR3. CDR1 and CDR2 from the germline V gene are SGHTA and FQGTGA. CDR3 sequence: CASSPGAFGANVLTF. CDR3 in DNA: TGTGCCAGCAGCCCAGGGGCATTCGGGGCCAACGTCCTGACTTTC.

The V and J genes are TRBV28 and TRBJ2-7, with D unresolved. There are 14 residues in the CDR3. CDR1 MDHEN and CDR2 SYDVKM come from the germline V gene. Trimming removed 6 bases at V and 7 bases at J, with 19 bases between. CDR3 region: CASRPGYPAIEQYF. CDR3 in DNA: TGTGCCAGCAGACCCGGGTACCCGGCGATTGAGCAGTACTTC.

This chain links TRBV7-2 with TRBJ2-1; no definite D call. Germline V gene lookup returns CDR1 SGHTA and CDR2 FQGNSA. V shed 5 bases and J shed 2 bases, with 10 bases lying between them. This CDR3 contains 14 residues. This CDR3 is CASSPRPTYNEQFF. The CDR3 DNA reads TGTGCCAGCAGCCCCAGGCCCACCTACAATGAGCAGTTCTTC.

Points on this clone: The sample contains more than one DNA sequence encoding this CDR3. The chain employs TRBV12-3 or TRBV12-4 and TRBJ1-6, with unresolved D. Trimming pared 3 bases from V and 9 bases from J, leaving 6 bases between. The CDR3 runs to 12 residues. CDR3 amino acids: CASSLLASPLHF. The CDR3 coding sequence is TGTGCCAGCAGTTTGTTAGCTTCACCCCTCCACTTT.

The chain is built from TRBV6-6 and TRBJ2-5; TRBD1 aligns across 9 bases. There are 15 residues in the CDR3. The germline gives CDR1 MNHNY, CDR2 SVGAGI (reference sequence). The J segment lost 4 bases and the V segment lost 5 bases, leaving 8 bases of the junction unmatched. The CDR3 DNA is TGTGCCAGCAGTCAACTACCGGGACAGGGAGAGACCCAGTACTTC. It specifies CASSQLPGQGETQYF.

The chain carries TRBV7-3 and TRBJ2-3, with D possibly being TRBD2 (5 bases). Germline CDR1 is SGHTA and CDR2 is FQGTGA. The CDR3 consists of 14 residues. Trimming removed 5 bases at V and 2 bases at J, with 11 bases between. CDR3 nucleotide sequence: TGTGCCAGCAGCCCCTCGAGGGCCACAGATACGCAGTATTTT. This encodes CASSPSRATDTQYF. The whole variable domain, remainder taken from reference TRBV7-3 and TRBJ2-3, is GAGVSQTPSNKVTEKGKYVELRCDPISGHTALYWYRQSLGQGPEFLIYFQGTGAADDSGLPNDRFFAVRPEGSVSTLKIQRTERGDSAVYLCASSPSRATDTQYFGPGTRLTVL.

The rearrangement uses TRBV27 and TRBJ2-6; 12 nucleotides match TRBD1. The CDR3 runs to 20 residues. The germline CDR1 and CDR2 sequences are MNHEY and SMNVEV (reference sequence). The trim removed 3 bases at V and 0 bases at J, leaving 9 bases unmatched. The CDR3 region has the DNA TGTGCCAGCAGTTTGCGACCACGGGACAGGGGGCTCTCTGGGGCCAACGTCCTGACTTTC. Translated, it gives CASSLRPRDRGLSGANVLTF.

The chain links TRBV14 to TRBJ1-3; the D gene is possibly TRBD1 (5 bases). The CDR3 has 14 amino acids. Germline V gene lookup returns CDR1 SGHDN and CDR2 FVKESK. V gave up 5 bases and J gave up 0 bases, with 8 bases separating them. The CDR3 DNA reads as TGTGCCAGCAGCTGGGGGGGCTCTGGAAACACCATATATTTT. This translates into CASSWGGSGNTIYF.

The chain couples TRBV7-9 to TRBJ1-4, with D hard to call. The CDR3 contains 14 residues. Trimming cost V 5 bases and J 0 bases, with 7 bases left between them. CDR1 and CDR2 (germline): SEHNR, FQNEAQ (reference sequence). CDR3 DNA sequence: TGTGCCAGCAGCCTCCGTGCAACTAATGAAAAACTGTTTTTT. Its protein product is CASSLRATNEKLFF.

The chain combines TRBV5-1 with TRBJ1-3, with 7 bases identical to TRBD1. Germline loops: CDR1 SGHRS, CDR2 YFSETQ. Trimming at V came to 4 bases and at J to 4 bases, leaving 8 bases not matched to a gene. The CDR3 sequence is 15 residues long. The CDR3 DNA sequence: TGCGCCAGCAGCCGGGACCCGGGACAGGGAAACACCATATATTTT. Translating gives CASSRDPGQGNTIYF.

The gene calls are TRBV6-2 or TRBV6-3 and TRBJ2-2; 7 bases fit TRBD2. The junction had 8 bases not matched to a gene; V was cut back by 2 bases and J by 5 bases. Germline CDR1 and CDR2: MNHEY and SVGEGT. This CDR3 spans 16 amino acids. CDR3 amino acids: CASSYETGAGTGELFF. The CDR3 DNA is TGTGCCAGCAGTTACGAAACGGGAGCGGGGACCGGGGAGCTGTTTTTT.

V gene TRBV2 combines with J gene TRBJ2-4; 8 nucleotides align to TRBD2. V gave up 4 bases and J gave up 0 bases; unmatched junction bases: 8. Germline V gene data show CDR1 as SNHLY and CDR2 as FYNNEI. This CDR3 contains 17 residues. The CDR3 DNA reads TGTGCCAGCAGTGTCCGGAAAGCGGGAGTAGCCAAAAACATTCAGTACTTC. It yields the protein CASSVRKAGVAKNIQYF.

The chain uses TRBV7-6 and TRBJ2-3, with TRBD1 matching 10 bases. In germline, CDR1 is SGHVS, CDR2 FNYEAQ. V dropped 4 bases and J dropped 5; count of bases not matched to a gene: 6. The CDR3 is 15 amino acids. CDR3 sequence: CASSSRWDRGDTQYF. In DNA, the CDR3 is TGTGCCAGCAGCTCTAGGTGGGACAGGGGAGATACGCAGTATTTT.

The rearrangement links TRBV24-1 to TRBJ1-2, with TRBD1 matching 9 bases. V was pared by 7 bases and J by 8 bases, with 7 bases of the junction left unmatched. Germline CDR1 is KGHDR and CDR2 is SFDVKD. The length of the CDR3 is 13 residues. The CDR3 nucleotides are TGTGCCACCAGCGGGGACAGGGCTCTAGGCTACACCTTC. Residues: CATSGDRALGYTF.

The J gene is TRBJ2-2, the V gene TRBV5-1, with D possibly matching TRBD1 (6 bases). CDR1 and CDR2 (germline): SGHRS, YFSETQ. The CDR3 loop spans 14 amino acids. V dropped 4 bases and J dropped 4 bases, with 11 bases sitting between them. CDR3 sequence reads: CASSPGHPTGELFF. As DNA, the CDR3 is TGCGCCAGCAGCCCGGGACACCCCACCGGGGAGCTGTTTTTT.

The J gene is TRBJ1-5, the V gene TRBV27, with TRBD1 as a possible D gene (5 bases). The V gene lost 8 bases and the J gene lost 4 bases, with 18 bases spanning the gap. The CDR3 runs 15 residues. Germline V lookup: CDR1 MNHEY, CDR2 SMNVEV (reference sequence). The CDR3 region has the DNA TGTGCCAGCGGATTAGCAACAGGTTATAATCAGCCCCAGCATTTT. Translating it yields CASGLATGYNQPQHF.

J is TRBJ1-1 and V is TRBV12-3 or TRBV12-4; D gene uncertain. The V end lost 3 bases, the J end lost 5 bases, and 7 bases lay between the germline ends. This CDR3 is built from 12 residues. Here the CDR3 DNA reads TGTGCCAGCAGTTTGGAGGCTACTGAAGCTTTCTTT. Amino acids: CASSLEATEAFF.

The rearrangement joins TRBV27 to TRBJ2-3; 7 bases line up with TRBD1. V shed 1 base, J shed 1 base, and the junction held 5 bases outside the gene matches. The CDR3 is 16 amino acids. Germline V CDR1 and CDR2: MNHEY, SMNVEV (reference sequence). This CDR3 is CASSLLGGQGTDTQYF. The CDR3 DNA sequence: TGTGCCAGCAGTTTATTAGGTGGACAGGGCACAGATACGCAGTATTTT.

This rearrangement joins TRBV2 to TRBJ2-7, with 8 positions matching TRBD1. Germline V CDR1 and CDR2: SNHLY, FYNNEI. V trimming: 5 bases; J trimming: 1 base; junction bases outside the gene matches: 19. The length of the CDR3 is 19 residues. The CDR3 DNA sequence: TGTGCCAGCAGTTTCTCCGGTGGACAGGGATTTTGGGGGTCCTACGAGCAGTACTTC. Its translation is CASSFSGGQGFWGSYEQYF.

The V call is TRBV5-1, the J call TRBJ2-3, with D maybe TRBD1 (5 bases). V was cut by 0 bases and J by 0 bases, with 11 bases left in between. The germline gives CDR1 SGHRS, CDR2 YFSETQ. The CDR3 is 16 residues long. Written as DNA, the CDR3 is TGCGCCAGCAGCTTGGGGTGGGGCAGTAGCACAGATACGCAGTATTTT. Its protein product is CASSLGWGSSTDTQYF.

V is TRBV6-6 and J is TRBJ1-5; D remains ambiguous. Trimming stripped 2 bases from V and 0 bases from J, with 8 bases between. CDR3 length: 15 amino acids. Germline V gene lookup returns CDR1 MNHNY and CDR2 SVGAGI (reference sequence). The CDR3 here is CASSYGGLSNQPQHF. CDR3 sequence (DNA): TGTGCCAGCAGTTACGGAGGGCTTAGCAATCAGCCCCAGCATTTT.

This rearrangement joins TRBV30 to TRBJ2-1, with 9 nucleotides matching TRBD1. Germline loops: CDR1 GTSNPN, CDR2 SVGIG (reference sequence). V trimming: 4 bases; J trimming: 7 bases; junction bases outside the gene matches: 8. CDR3 length equals 14 residues. The CDR3 DNA is TGTGCCTGGATTGGGACAGGGCCCCTGAATGAGCAGTTCTTC. It encodes CAWIGTGPLNEQFF.

The V gene is TRBV9, the J gene TRBJ1-1, with 9 bases that match TRBD1. In germline, CDR1 is SGDLS, CDR2 YYNGEE. The CDR3 is 17 amino acids. The junction had 9 bases not matched to a gene; V was cut back by 0 bases and J by 3 bases. CDR3 DNA: TGTGCCAGCAGCGTAGCCCCGAGGACAGGGGACGACACTGAAGCTTTCTTT. It is translated as CASSVAPRTGDDTEAFF.

The rearrangement links TRBV4-3 to TRBJ1-2; 7 bases fit TRBD1. CDR3 length: 15 amino acids. Germline loops: CDR1 LGHNA, CDR2 YSLEER. V gave up 0 bases and J gave up 5 bases; unmatched junction bases: 6. As DNA, the CDR3 is TGCGCCAGCAGCCAAGATTCAGGGGGAAATTATGGCTACACCTTC. Residues: CASSQDSGGNYGYTF.